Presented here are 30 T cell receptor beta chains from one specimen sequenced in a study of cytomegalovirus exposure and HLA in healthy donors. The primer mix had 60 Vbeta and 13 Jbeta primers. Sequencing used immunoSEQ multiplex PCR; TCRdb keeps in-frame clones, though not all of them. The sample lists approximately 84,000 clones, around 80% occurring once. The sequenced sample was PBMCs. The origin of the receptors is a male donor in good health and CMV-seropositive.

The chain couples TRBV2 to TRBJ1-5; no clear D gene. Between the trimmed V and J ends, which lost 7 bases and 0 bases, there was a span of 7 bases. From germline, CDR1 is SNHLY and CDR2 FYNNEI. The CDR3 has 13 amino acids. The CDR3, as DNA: TGTGCCAGCATGGCGGATAGCAATCAGCCCCAGCATTTT. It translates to CASMADSNQPQHF. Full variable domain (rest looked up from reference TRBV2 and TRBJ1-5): EPEVTQTPSHQVTQMGQEVILRCVPISNHLYFYWYRQILGQKVEFLVSFYNNEISEKSEIFDDQFSVERPDGSNFTLKIRSTKLEDSAMYFCASMADSNQPQHFGDGTRLSIL.

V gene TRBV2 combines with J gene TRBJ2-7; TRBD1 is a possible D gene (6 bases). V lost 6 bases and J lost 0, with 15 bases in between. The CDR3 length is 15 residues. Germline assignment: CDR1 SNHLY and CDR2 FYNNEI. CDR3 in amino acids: CASRLGAVNSYEQYF. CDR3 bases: TGTGCCAGCAGGTTGGGGGCGGTAAACTCCTACGAGCAGTACTTC.

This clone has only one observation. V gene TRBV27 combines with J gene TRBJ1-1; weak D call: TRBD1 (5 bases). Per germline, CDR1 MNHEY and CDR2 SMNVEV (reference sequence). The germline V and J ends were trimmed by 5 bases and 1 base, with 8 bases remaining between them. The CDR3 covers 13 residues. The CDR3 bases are TGTGCCAGCAGTGCCCAGGGGAACACTGAAGCTTTCTTT. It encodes CASSAQGNTEAFF.

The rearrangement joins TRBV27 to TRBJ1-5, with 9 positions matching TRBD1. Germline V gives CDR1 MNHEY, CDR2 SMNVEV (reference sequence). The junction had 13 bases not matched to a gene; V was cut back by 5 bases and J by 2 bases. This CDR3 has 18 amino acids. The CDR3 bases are TGTGCCAGCAGTACGGGACAGGGCTTGGGTTTTGGCAATCAGCCCCAGCATTTT. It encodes CASSTGQGLGFGNQPQHF.

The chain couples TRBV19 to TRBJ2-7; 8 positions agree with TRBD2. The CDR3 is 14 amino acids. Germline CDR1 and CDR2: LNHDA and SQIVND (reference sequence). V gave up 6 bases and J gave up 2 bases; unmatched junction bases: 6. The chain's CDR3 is CASSDREGTYEQYF. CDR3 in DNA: TGTGCCAGTAGCGACCGGGAGGGCACCTACGAGCAGTACTTC.

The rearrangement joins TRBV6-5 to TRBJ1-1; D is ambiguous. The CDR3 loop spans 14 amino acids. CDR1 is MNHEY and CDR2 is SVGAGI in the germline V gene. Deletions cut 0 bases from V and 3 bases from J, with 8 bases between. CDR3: CASSYSRVDTEAFF. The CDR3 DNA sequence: TGTGCCAGCAGTTACTCACGGGTGGACACTGAAGCTTTCTTT.

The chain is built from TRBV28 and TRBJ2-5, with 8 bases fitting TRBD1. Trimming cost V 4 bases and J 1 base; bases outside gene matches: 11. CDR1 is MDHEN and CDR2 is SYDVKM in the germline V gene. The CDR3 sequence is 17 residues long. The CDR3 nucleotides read TGTGCCAGCAGTTCCTTGGACAGGGCTAAAGTCCAAGAGACCCAGTACTTC. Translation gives CASSSLDRAKVQETQYF.

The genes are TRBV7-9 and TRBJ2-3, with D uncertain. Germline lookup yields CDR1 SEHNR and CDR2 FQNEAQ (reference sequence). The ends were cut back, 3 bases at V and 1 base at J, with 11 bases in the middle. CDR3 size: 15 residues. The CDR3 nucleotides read TGTGCCAGCAGCTTTCCATCCAGCGGCACAGATACGCAGTATTTT. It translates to CASSFPSSGTDTQYF.

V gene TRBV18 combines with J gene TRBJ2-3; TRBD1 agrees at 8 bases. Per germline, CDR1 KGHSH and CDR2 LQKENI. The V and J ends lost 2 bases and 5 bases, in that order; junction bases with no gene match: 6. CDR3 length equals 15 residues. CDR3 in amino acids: CASSPTGQGGDTQYF. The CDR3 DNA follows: TGTGCCAGCTCACCAACAGGACAGGGCGGAGATACGCAGTATTTT.

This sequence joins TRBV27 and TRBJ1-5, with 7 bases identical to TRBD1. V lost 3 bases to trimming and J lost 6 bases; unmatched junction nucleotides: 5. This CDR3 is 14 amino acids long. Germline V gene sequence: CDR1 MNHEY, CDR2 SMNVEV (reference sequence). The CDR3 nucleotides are TGTGCCAGCAGTTTTTTAGGGGGCGGTCAGCCCCAGCATTTT. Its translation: CASSFLGGGQPQHF.

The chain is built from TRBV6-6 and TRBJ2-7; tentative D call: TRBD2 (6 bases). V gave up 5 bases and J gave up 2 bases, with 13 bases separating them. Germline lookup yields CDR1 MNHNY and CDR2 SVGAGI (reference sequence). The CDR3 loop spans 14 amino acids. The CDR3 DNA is TGTGCCAGCAGTGCCGGGAGTGCAACCTACGAGCAGTACTTC. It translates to CASSAGSATYEQYF.

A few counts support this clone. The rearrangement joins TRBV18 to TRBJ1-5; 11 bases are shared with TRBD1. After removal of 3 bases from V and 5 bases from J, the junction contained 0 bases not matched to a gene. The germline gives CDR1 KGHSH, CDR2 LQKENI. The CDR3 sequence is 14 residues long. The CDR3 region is CASSPGQGDQPQHF. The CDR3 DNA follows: TGTGCCAGCTCACCGGGACAGGGGGATCAGCCCCAGCATTTT.

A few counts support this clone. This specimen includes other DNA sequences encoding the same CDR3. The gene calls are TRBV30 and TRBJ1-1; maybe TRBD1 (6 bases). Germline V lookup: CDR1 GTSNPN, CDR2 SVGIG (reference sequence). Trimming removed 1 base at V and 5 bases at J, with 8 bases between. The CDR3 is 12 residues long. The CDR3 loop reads CAWSGGGTEAFF. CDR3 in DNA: TGTGCCTGGAGTGGAGGGGGTACTGAAGCTTTCTTT.

CDR3: CASSLAGVRGGQFF. The DNA of the CDR3 is TGTGCCAGCAGTCTAGCGGGAGTTAGGGGAGGGCAGTTCTTC. The chain couples TRBV5-4 to TRBJ2-1; 10 bases are shared with TRBD2. The germline V gene encodes CDR1 SGHNT and CDR2 YYREEE (reference sequence). The CDR3 has 14 residues. V was pared by 5 bases and J by 12 bases, with 11 bases of the junction left unmatched.

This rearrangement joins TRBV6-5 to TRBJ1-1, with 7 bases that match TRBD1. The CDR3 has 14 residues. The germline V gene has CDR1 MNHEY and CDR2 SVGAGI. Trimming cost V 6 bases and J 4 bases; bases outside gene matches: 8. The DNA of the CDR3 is TGTGCCAGCAGGGCACAGGGGTTCGGCACTGAAGCTTTCTTT. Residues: CASRAQGFGTEAFF.

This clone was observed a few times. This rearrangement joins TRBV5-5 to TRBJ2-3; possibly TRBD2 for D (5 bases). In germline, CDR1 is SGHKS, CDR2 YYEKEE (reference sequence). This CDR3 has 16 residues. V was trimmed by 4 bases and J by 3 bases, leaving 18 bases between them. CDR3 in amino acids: CASSARTSFTTDTQYF. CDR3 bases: TGTGCCAGCAGCGCGCGAACTAGTTTTACTACAGATACGCAGTATTTT.

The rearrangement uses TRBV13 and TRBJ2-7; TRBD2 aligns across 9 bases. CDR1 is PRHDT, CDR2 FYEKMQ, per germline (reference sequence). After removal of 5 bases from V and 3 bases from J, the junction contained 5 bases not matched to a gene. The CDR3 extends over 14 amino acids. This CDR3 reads CASSHYSGSYEQYF. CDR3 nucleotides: TGTGCCAGCAGCCACTATAGCGGGAGCTACGAGCAGTACTTC.

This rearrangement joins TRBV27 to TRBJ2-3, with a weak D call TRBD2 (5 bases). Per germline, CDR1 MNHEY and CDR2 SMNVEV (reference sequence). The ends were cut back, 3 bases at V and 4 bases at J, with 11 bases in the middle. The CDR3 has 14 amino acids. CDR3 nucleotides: TGTGCCAGCAGTTTTAGCCTAGCAGCAGATACGCAGTATTTT. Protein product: CASSFSLAADTQYF.

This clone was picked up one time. In nucleotides, the CDR3 is TGTGCCATCGCCGAGGGCGGGAAAGCTTTCTTT. Translation: CAIAEGGKAFF. The rearrangement links TRBV10-3 to TRBJ1-1; the D is unclear. V was pared by 8 bases and J by 9 bases, with 13 bases between. Germline CDR1 ENHRY, CDR2 SYGVKD. The CDR3 runs 11 residues.

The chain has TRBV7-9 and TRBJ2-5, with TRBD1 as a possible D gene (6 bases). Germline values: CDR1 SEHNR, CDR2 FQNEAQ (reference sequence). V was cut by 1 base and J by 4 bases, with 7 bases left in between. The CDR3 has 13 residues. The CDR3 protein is CASSLVRGETQYF. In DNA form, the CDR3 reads TGTGCCAGCAGCTTAGTCAGGGGAGAGACCCAGTACTTC.

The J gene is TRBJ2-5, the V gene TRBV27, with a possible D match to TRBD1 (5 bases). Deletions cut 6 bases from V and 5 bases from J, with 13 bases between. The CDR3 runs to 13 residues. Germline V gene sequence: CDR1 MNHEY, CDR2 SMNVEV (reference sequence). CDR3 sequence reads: CASSRRVFETQYF. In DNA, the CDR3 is TGTGCCAGCAGCCGCAGGGTGTTTGAGACCCAGTACTTC.

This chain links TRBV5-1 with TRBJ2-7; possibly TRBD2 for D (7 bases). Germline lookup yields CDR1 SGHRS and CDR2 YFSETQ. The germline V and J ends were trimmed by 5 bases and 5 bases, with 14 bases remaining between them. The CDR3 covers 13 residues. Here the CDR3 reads CASRGEGGDEQYF. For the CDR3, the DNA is TGCGCCAGCAGGGGGGAGGGGGGGGACGAGCAGTACTTC.

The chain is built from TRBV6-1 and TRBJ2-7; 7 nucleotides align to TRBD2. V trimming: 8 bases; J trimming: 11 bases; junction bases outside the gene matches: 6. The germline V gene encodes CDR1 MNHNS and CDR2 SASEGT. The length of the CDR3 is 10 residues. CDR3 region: CASGGEGKYF. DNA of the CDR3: TGTGCCAGCGGGGGGGAGGGAAAGTACTTC.

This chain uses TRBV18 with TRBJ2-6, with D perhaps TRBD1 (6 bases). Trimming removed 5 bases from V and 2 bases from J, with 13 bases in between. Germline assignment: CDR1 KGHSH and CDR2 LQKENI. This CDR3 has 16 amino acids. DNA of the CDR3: TGTGCCAGCTCAAAAACAGGGACGACTGGGGCCAACGTCCTGACTTTC. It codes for CASSKTGTTGANVLTF.

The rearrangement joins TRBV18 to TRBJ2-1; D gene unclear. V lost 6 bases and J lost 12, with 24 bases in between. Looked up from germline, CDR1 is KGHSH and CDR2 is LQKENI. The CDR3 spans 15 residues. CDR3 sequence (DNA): TGTGCCAGCTCGCCCGATCTGCGCGGCCTCGGTGGGCAGTTCTTC. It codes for CASSPDLRGLGGQFF.

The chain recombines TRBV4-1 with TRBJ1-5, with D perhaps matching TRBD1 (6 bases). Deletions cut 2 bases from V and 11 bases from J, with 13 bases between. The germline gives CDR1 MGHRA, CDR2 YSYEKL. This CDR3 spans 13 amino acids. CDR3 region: CASSQKQGPAQHF. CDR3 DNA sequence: TGCGCCAGCAGCCAAAAACAGGGACCAGCCCAGCATTTT.

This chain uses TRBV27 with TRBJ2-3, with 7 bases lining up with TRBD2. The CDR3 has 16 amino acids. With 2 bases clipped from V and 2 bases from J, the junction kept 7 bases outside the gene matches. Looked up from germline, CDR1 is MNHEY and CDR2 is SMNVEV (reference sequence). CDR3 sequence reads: CASSLLRRGFTDTQYF. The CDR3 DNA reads TGTGCCAGCAGTTTACTTCGGCGGGGGTTCACAGATACGCAGTATTTT.

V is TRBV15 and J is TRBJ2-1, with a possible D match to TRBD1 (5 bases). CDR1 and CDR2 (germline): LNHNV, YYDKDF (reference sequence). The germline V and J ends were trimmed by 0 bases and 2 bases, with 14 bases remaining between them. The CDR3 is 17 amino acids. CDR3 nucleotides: TGTGCCACCAGCAGAGATAACAGGTTGGGTGCCTACAATGAGCAGTTCTTC. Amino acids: CATSRDNRLGAYNEQFF.

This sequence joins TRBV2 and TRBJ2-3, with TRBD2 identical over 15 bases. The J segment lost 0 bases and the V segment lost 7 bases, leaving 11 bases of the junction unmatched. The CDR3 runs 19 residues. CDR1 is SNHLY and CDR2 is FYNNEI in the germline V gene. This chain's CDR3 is CASTSGLAGGSHSTDTQYF. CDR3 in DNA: TGTGCCAGCACTAGCGGACTAGCGGGAGGGTCACATAGCACAGATACGCAGTATTTT. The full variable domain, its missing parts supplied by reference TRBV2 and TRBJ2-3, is EPEVTQTPSHQVTQMGQEVILRCVPISNHLYFYWYRQILGQKVEFLVSFYNNEISEKSEIFDDQFSVERPDGSNFTLKIRSTKLEDSAMYFCASTSGLAGGSHSTDTQYFGPGTRLTVL.

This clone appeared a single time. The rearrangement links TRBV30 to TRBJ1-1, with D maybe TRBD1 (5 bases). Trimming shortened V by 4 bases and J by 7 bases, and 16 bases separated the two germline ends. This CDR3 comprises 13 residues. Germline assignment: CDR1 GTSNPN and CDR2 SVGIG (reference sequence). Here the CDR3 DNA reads TGTGCCTGGACCCAAGGGACTATCTGTGAAGCTTTCTTT. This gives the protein CAWTQGTICEAFF.